A selection of T cell receptor beta chains follows, all from one sample in a study of blood T cell repertoires in COVID-19. Sequencing was performed with immunoSEQ multiplex PCR; in TCRdb, only in-frame clones are kept and a portion is missing. The profile shows about 56,000 clones, 88% of them singletons. Sequenced material: peripheral blood. All receptors come from a man aged 50-59 years with active COVID-19. Both conserved end residues are part of each CDR3. Each record gives: J gene, clone size, D gene, V gene, CDR3 protein, CDR3 DNA. The D gene is left open where the match is weak. Clone size appears in some rows only: once, few, many, or a class for an expanded clone.

>TRBJ2-7|.|.|TRBV4-2
CASSPRTTSHEQYF
TGTGCCAGCAGCCCGAGGACAACCTCCCACGAGCAGTACTTC
>TRBJ2-1|.|TRBD1|TRBV10-1
CASFRLGGVSYNEQFF
TGCGCCAGCTTCCGATTAGGGGGCGTCTCCTACAATGAGCAGTTCTTC
>TRBJ1-1|.|.|TRBV12-3/TRBV12-4
CASRMREVSEAFF
TGTGCCAGCAGGATGCGGGAGGTCTCTGAAGCTTTCTTT
>TRBJ1-3|.|.|TRBV7-9
CASSPRVAGNTIYF
TGTGCCAGCAGCCCCAGGGTAGCTGGAAACACCATATATTTT
>TRBJ2-3|.|TRBD2|TRBV9
CASSAVAGGLPSTDTQYF
TGTGCCAGCAGCGCCGTAGCGGGGGGACTTCCTAGCACAGATACGCAGTATTTT
>TRBJ1-5|.|.|TRBV10-3
CAIRREGQPQHF
TGTGCCATCAGACGGGAAGGGCAGCCCCAGCATTTT
>TRBJ2-1|.|TRBD1|TRBV29-1
CSVGPRRDRGTNEQFF
TGCAGCGTTGGGCCCCGGAGGGACAGGGGGACAAATGAGCAGTTCTTC
>TRBJ1-4|.|.|TRBV6-5
CASRLGEKLFF
TGTGCCAGCAGATTGGGCGAAAAACTGTTTTTT
>TRBJ1-5|.|TRBD1|TRBV5-1
CASSPTGPNQPQHF
TGCGCCAGCAGCCCGACAGGGCCCAATCAGCCCCAGCATTTT
>TRBJ2-5|.|.|TRBV25-1
CASRSTPDSGETQYF
TGTGCCAGCAGATCTACCCCGGACTCGGGTGAGACCCAGTACTTC
>TRBJ2-3|.|.|TRBV4-1
CASSLGLAGYTQYF
TGCGCCAGCAGCCTGGGACTCGCAGGGTATACGCAGTATTTT
>TRBJ1-1|.|.|TRBV5-1
CASTNPGNGEAFF
TGCGCCAGCACCAACCCCGGGAATGGTGAAGCTTTCTTT
>TRBJ2-7|few|.|TRBV5-6
CASSQPYFGGSYEQYF
TGTGCCAGCAGCCAGCCCTATTTCGGGGGTAGCTACGAGCAGTACTTC
>TRBJ2-5|.|.|TRBV5-6
CASSLRGETQYF
TGTGCCAGCAGCTTACGGGGAGAGACCCAGTACTTC
>TRBJ1-2|.|TRBD1|TRBV2
CASLWDRGGYTF
TGTGCCAGCCTATGGGACAGGGGAGGCTACACCTTC
>TRBJ2-1|.|.|TRBV21-1
CASKGCADRGLPSSYNEQFF
TGTGCCAGCAAGGGTTGCGCGGACAGGGGCCTACCAAGCTCCTACAATGAGCAGTTCTTC